This T cell receptor (beta chain) was identified in a study of blood T cell repertoires in COVID-19. Study background: Sites across the United States, Italy and Spain contributed samples from acute and convalescent COVID-19. T cells, B-cell-depleted T cells, or PBMCs provided the cDNA or gDNA that served as material.

Germline loops: CDR1 MDHEN, CDR2 SYDVKM. Trimming left V 6 bases short and J 2 bases short, with 10 bases between. The CDR3 contains 13 residues. The method was immunoSEQ multiplex PCR; TCRdb's version includes in-frame clones alone and lacks a portion of them. The sample lists roughly 39,000 clones, over 80% occurring once. Sequenced input: peripheral blood. The chain couples TRBV28 to TRBJ1-2; tentative D call: TRBD1 (5 bases). The TCR sequence derives from a man aged 50 or older with active or convalescent COVID-19. Here the CDR3 reads CASSDGGNYGYTF. CDR3 sequence (DNA): TGTGCCAGCAGCGACGGGGGGAACTATGGCTACACCTTC.